Below are 22 T cell receptor beta chains sequenced from a single sample in a study of read filtering for tumor transcriptome and immune sequencing. This library used about 400 ng RNA and molecular barcoded adaptors spanning alpha/delta and beta/gamma chains. TCRdb itself ran the reads through MiXCR, one entry per CDR3 protein. The repertoire includes approximately 93,000 distinct CDR3 sequences, around a fifth of them detected once, and about an eighth sits in the top ten. Sequenced: a population of CD138-negative cells sorted from bone marrow. The source is a donor aged 40 or older with multiple myeloma.

This clonotype was counted a few times. The J gene is TRBJ1-3, the V gene TRBV28; D not resolved. The V end lost 7 bases, the J end lost 8 bases, and 9 bases lay between the germline ends. CDR3 length equals 11 residues. Per the germline V gene, CDR1 is MDHEN and CDR2 is SYDVKM. CDR3 nucleotide sequence: TGTGCCAGCACTGCAGCGGACACCATATATTTT. This codes for CASTAADTIYF.

This chain uses TRBV5-1 with TRBJ2-6; 7 bases align to TRBD2. Germline assignment: CDR1 SGHRS and CDR2 YFSETQ. The CDR3 spans 16 residues. The ends lost 7 bases at V and 1 base at J; junction bases unmatched: 8. CDR3 loop: CASCIWTSSGANVLTF. CDR3 sequence (DNA): TGCGCCAGCTGCATATGGACTAGTTCTGGGGCCAACGTCCTGACTTTC. Full variable domain (remainder filled in from reference TRBV5-1 and TRBJ2-6): KAGVTQTPRYLIKTRGQQVTLSCSPISGHRSVSWYQQTPGQGLQFLFEYFSETQRNKGNFPGRFSGRQFSNSRSEMNVSTLELGDSALYLCASCIWTSSGANVLTFGAGSRLTVL.

This clonotype was seen repeatedly, ten times or more. The chain carries TRBV28 and TRBJ1-5; 7 bases agree with TRBD1. Germline CDR1 reads MDHEN; CDR2 reads SYDVKM. V was clipped by 7 bases and J by 6 bases; unmatched bases: 9. The CDR3 has 14 amino acids. CDR3: CASTLSGTAQPQHF. CDR3 in DNA: TGTGCCAGCACCCTTTCCGGGACAGCTCAGCCCCAGCATTTT.

J is TRBJ2-7 and V is TRBV27; 8 bases line up with TRBD2. The CDR3 sequence is 17 residues long. Germline V lookup: CDR1 MNHEY, CDR2 SMNVEV (reference sequence). With V trimmed by 0 bases and J by 2 bases, 9 bases remained unmatched. CDR3 sequence: CASSLSLATGGPYEQYF. The CDR3 DNA follows: TGTGCCAGCAGTTTATCGCTGGCGACGGGAGGGCCCTACGAGCAGTACTTC.

This clonotype was counted only a few times. J is TRBJ2-2 and V is TRBV14, with D unresolved. From germline, CDR1 is SGHDN and CDR2 FVKESK. Trimming pared 0 bases from V and 1 base from J, leaving 3 bases between. This CDR3 contains 14 residues. The CDR3 sequence is CASSQDGNTGELFF. In DNA form, the CDR3 reads TGTGCCAGCAGCCAAGACGGGAACACCGGGGAGCTGTTTTTT.

This clonotype was seen many times. This sequence joins TRBV28 and TRBJ2-4; D is undetermined. Trimming removed 6 bases at V and 3 bases at J, with 12 bases between. Germline lookup yields CDR1 MDHEN and CDR2 SYDVKM. The CDR3 length is 14 residues. DNA of the CDR3: TGTGCCAGCAGCGCCCTGGGTCTCAAAAACATTCAGTACTTC. This translates into CASSALGLKNIQYF.

This clonotype has at least ten counts. The chain employs TRBV7-9 and TRBJ2-1, with 9 bases aligning to TRBD2. J was trimmed by 4 bases and V by 10 bases; bases with no gene match: 8. The CDR3 is 14 residues long. CDR1 is SEHNR, CDR2 FQNEAQ, per germline (reference sequence). CDR3 in DNA: TGTGCCACCCCCTTTGCGGGGGGGTACAATGAGCAGTTCTTC. Translated, it gives CATPFAGGYNEQFF.

This clonotype turned up a few times. The chain couples TRBV6-6 to TRBJ1-5; D perhaps matches TRBD1 (5 bases). Germline loops: CDR1 MNHNY, CDR2 SVGAGI (reference sequence). Trimming removed 2 bases at V and 1 base at J, with 9 bases between. The CDR3 runs 15 residues. This CDR3 reads CASSYGGWSNQPQHF. The DNA for the CDR3 is TGTGCCAGCAGTTACGGGGGTTGGAGCAATCAGCCCCAGCATTTT.

This clonotype was detected many times. The genes are TRBV5-1 and TRBJ2-3, with D perhaps matching TRBD2 (6 bases). The length of the CDR3 is 15 residues. Per germline, CDR1 SGHRS and CDR2 YFSETQ. V dropped 1 base and J dropped 2 bases, with 11 bases sitting between them. DNA for the CDR3: TGCGCCAGCAGCTTGAGCGGGTCCTCCACAGATACGCAGTATTTT. Translation gives CASSLSGSSTDTQYF.

In its sample, this clonotype was seen many times. The chain joins TRBV28 to TRBJ2-1; D perhaps matches TRBD1 (5 bases). This CDR3 region has 12 residues. V dropped 6 bases and J dropped 10 bases, with 13 bases sitting between them. Germline CDR1 reads MDHEN; CDR2 reads SYDVKM. CDR3 region: CASSLRTTEQFF. The CDR3 DNA is TGTGCCAGCAGCCTACGGACAACCGAGCAGTTCTTC.

A remark on this clonotype: The junction departs from the called germline gene at one end, perhaps through a read error. V gene TRBV7-8 combines with J gene TRBJ2-7; TRBD1 matches 9 bases. The CDR3 consists of 15 residues. CDR1 and CDR2 (germline): SGHVS, FQNEAQ. The CDR3, as DNA: TGTGCCGGCAGCTCCATTACAGGGGGCAGATACGAGCGGTACTTC. Its protein is CAGSSITGGRYERYF.

This clonotype appeared many times. The chain links TRBV20-1 to TRBJ2-3; a weak D match, TRBD2 (6 bases). CDR1 and CDR2 (germline): DFQATT, SNEGSKA (reference sequence). This CDR3 has 12 amino acids. The germline V and J ends were trimmed by 5 bases and 2 bases, with 8 bases remaining between them. The CDR3 protein is CSAGTVTDTQYF. DNA of the CDR3: TGCAGTGCTGGGACTGTCACAGATACGCAGTATTTT.

This clonotype has a count of ten or more. V gene TRBV12-3 or TRBV12-4 combines with J gene TRBJ1-1; D is undetermined. Trimming removed 6 bases from V and 1 base from J, with 9 bases in between. This CDR3 is 13 amino acids long. In DNA, the CDR3 is TGTGCCAGCAGCAGCACAGAGAACACTGAAGCTTTCTTT. Translated: CASSSTENTEAFF.

Many counts were recorded for this clonotype. This chain links TRBV18 with TRBJ2-1; the D is unclear. Germline V gene lookup returns CDR1 KGHSH and CDR2 LQKENI. V was shortened by 5 bases and J by 0 bases, with 8 bases between the two germline ends. CDR3 length: 14 amino acids. The CDR3 here is CASSGPSSYNEQFF. The CDR3 region has the DNA TGTGCCAGCTCAGGGCCGAGCTCCTACAATGAGCAGTTCTTC.

In its sample, this clonotype was seen a few times. A much bigger clone sits one base away, suggesting this may be a read error. This rearrangement joins TRBV12-3 or TRBV12-4 to TRBJ2-2; TRBD1 matches 8 bases. J lost 1 base, V lost 6 bases, and 4 bases had no gene match. CDR3 size: 15 residues. The CDR3 protein is CASRTGTGNTGELFF. CDR3 DNA sequence: TGTGCCAGCAGAACCGGGACAGGGAACACCGGGGAGCTGTTTTTT.

This clonotype was counted ten times or more. The chain couples TRBV5-1 to TRBJ2-6; the D gene is possibly TRBD1 (6 bases). The CDR3 contains 16 residues. In germline, CDR1 is SGHRS, CDR2 YFSETQ. V lost 8 bases, J lost 0 bases, and 15 bases lay in between. The CDR3 reads CASETGYSSGANVLTF. In DNA, the CDR3 is TGCGCCAGTGAGACAGGCTATAGCTCTGGGGCCAACGTCCTGACTTTC.

The chain recombines TRBV6-1 with TRBJ1-5; no clear D gene. Germline CDR1 reads MNHNS; CDR2 reads SASEGT. V was trimmed by 6 bases and J by 4 bases, leaving 7 bases between them. CDR3 length: 12 residues. CDR3 residues: CASRGWNQPQHF. The CDR3 DNA is TGTGCCAGCAGGGGATGGAATCAGCCCCAGCATTTT.

The CDR3 reads CSVEEGNTGELFF. The CDR3 DNA sequence: TGCAGCGTTGAGGAGGGGAACACCGGGGAGCTGTTTTTT. This chain links TRBV29-1 with TRBJ2-2; TRBD2 is a possible D gene (6 bases). The germline CDR1 and CDR2 sequences are SQVTM and ANQGSEA. Trimming shortened V by 3 bases and J by 1 base, and 6 bases separated the two germline ends. The CDR3 has 13 residues.

This clonotype was detected ten times or more. The chain couples TRBV9 to TRBJ2-6; possibly TRBD2 for D (5 bases). V was trimmed by 4 bases and J by 0 bases, leaving 17 bases between them. This CDR3 comprises 18 residues. Germline assignment: CDR1 SGDLS and CDR2 YYNGEE. Here the CDR3 DNA reads TGTGCCAGCAGCTCTACTACGCGGGCAGGCTCTGGGGCCAACGTCCTGACTTTC. Translating it yields CASSSTTRAGSGANVLTF. Supplemented by reference TRBV9 and TRBJ2-6, the full variable domain reads DSGVTQTPKHLITATGQRVTLRCSPRSGDLSVYWYQQSLDQGLQFLIQYYNGEERAKGNILERFSAQQFPDLHSELNLSSLELGDSALYFCASSSTTRAGSGANVLTFGAGSRLTVL.

This clonotype was counted many times. The V gene is TRBV18, the J gene TRBJ2-1; D may be TRBD2 (6 bases). The germline gives CDR1 KGHSH, CDR2 LQKENI. The CDR3 covers 15 residues. Trimming removed 2 bases at V and 4 bases at J, with 12 bases between. CDR3 sequence: CASSPSSGTYNEQFF. CDR3 DNA sequence: TGTGCCAGCTCACCAAGCTCCGGGACTTACAATGAGCAGTTCTTC.

This clonotype was seen repeatedly, ten times or more. The genes are TRBV18 and TRBJ2-7; no firm D call. Germline V lookup: CDR1 KGHSH, CDR2 LQKENI. The CDR3 length is 14 residues. V dropped 5 bases and J dropped 2 bases, with 13 bases sitting between them. CDR3 nucleotide sequence: TGTGCCAGCTCATCCCCGGGCAGCCCCTACGAGCAGTACTTC. Its protein is CASSSPGSPYEQYF.

Ten or more counts support this clonotype. This chain uses TRBV4-2 with TRBJ2-5, with 10 bases identical to TRBD2. This CDR3 is built from 15 residues. Germline CDR1 is LGHNA and CDR2 is YNFKEQ. The V gene end was trimmed by 3 bases and the J gene end by 5 bases; junction bases not matched to a gene: 6. CDR3 in amino acids: CASSQVAGGRETQYF. Written as DNA, the CDR3 is TGTGCCAGCAGCCAGGTAGCGGGGGGCAGGGAGACCCAGTACTTC.